This T cell receptor (beta chain) was sequenced for a study of T cells in Graves' hyperthyroidism and ophthalmopathy. Amplification targeted TCR beta CDR3 regions from RNA transcripts. An initial round of RT-PCR targeting the TCR CDR3 relied on the HTBI primer set. One entry per CDR3 protein, called by TCRdb with MiXCR from the multiplex PCR reads. Here the sample spans 550,000 to 650,000 distinct CDR3 sequences, around 13% being singletons. Germline lookup yields CDR1 LGHNT and CDR2 FRNRAP. After removal of 5 bases from V and 8 bases from J, the junction contained 1 base not matched to a gene. This CDR3 spans 11 amino acids. This clonotype was found many times.

The clonotype comes from a woman under 40 with Graves' hyperthyroidism that later progressed to Graves' ophthalmopathy. Sequencing was carried out using blood. The V gene is TRBV12-5, the J gene TRBJ1-1, with 8 bases that match TRBD1. The CDR3 region has the DNA TGTGCTAGTGGTGGGGACAGGGAAGCTTTCTTT. Amino acid sequence: CASGGDREAFF.